These 5 T cell receptor beta chains came from one sample sequenced in a study of control samples from healthy donors and cancer patients. TCRdb keeps only in-frame clones here, not all; method: immunoSEQ multiplex PCR. The table records some 170,000 clones, around 94% of them present only once. Sequencing was performed on PBMCs. The receptors shown here come from a man aged 55-75 years with colorectal cancer.

The chain links TRBV4-3 to TRBJ2-7; 8 nucleotides match TRBD1. J was trimmed by 2 bases and V by 0 bases; bases with no gene match: 3. Germline lookup yields CDR1 LGHNA and CDR2 YSLEER. The CDR3 spans 15 residues. This CDR3 is CASSQEHRGTYEQYF. As DNA, the CDR3 is TGCGCCAGCAGCCAAGAGCACAGGGGGACCTACGAGCAGTACTTC.

The chain is built from TRBV20-1 and TRBJ2-1; the D gene could be TRBD1 or TRBD2 (5 bases each). From germline, CDR1 is DFQATT and CDR2 SNEGSKA (reference sequence). The CDR3 length is 11 residues. Trimming took off 3 bases at V and 13 bases at J, with 13 bases between the two ends. The CDR3, as DNA: TGCAGTGCTAGGGCAGGGAGCAGACAGTTCTTC. Residues: CSARAGSRQFF.

This chain uses TRBV4-1 with TRBJ2-7, with 7 bases matching TRBD2. CDR3 length: 16 residues. The junction had 19 bases not matched to a gene; V was cut back by 5 bases and J by 9 bases. Looked up from germline, CDR1 is MGHRA and CDR2 is YSYEKL. This chain's CDR3 is CASSSHVGEGRTGQYF. The CDR3 DNA sequence: TGCGCCAGCAGCAGCCACGTTGGGGAGGGGCGGACCGGGCAGTACTTC.

This chain uses TRBV4-1 with TRBJ2-3; no clear D. The germline CDR1 and CDR2 sequences are MGHRA and YSYEKL. The CDR3 is 16 residues long. Between the trimmed V and J ends, which lost 1 base and 1 base, there was a span of 12 bases. CDR3 region: CASSQGTDQRTDTQYF. CDR3 coding DNA: TGCGCCAGCAGCCAAGGCACAGACCAACGCACAGATACGCAGTATTTT.

This clone was counted once. The chain is built from TRBV6-5 and TRBJ2-3; the D is unclear. This CDR3 region has 12 residues. Germline-derived CDR1 and CDR2 are MNHEY and SVGAGI. Between the trimmed V and J ends, which lost 7 bases and 1 base, there was a span of 6 bases. Here the CDR3 reads CASIGGTDTQYF. The CDR3 DNA reads as TGTGCCAGCATCGGTGGCACAGATACGCAGTATTTT.